These 7 T cell receptor beta chains share one sample of origin, sequenced in a study of T cell responses to AZD1222 COVID-19 vaccine. Method: immunoSEQ multiplex PCR; TCRdb's copy keeps in-frame clones and lacks some. The sample consists of roughly 130,000 clones, about 91% of them appearing once. Material: peripheral blood, obtained on day 0 of AZD1222 vaccination. These receptor sequences come from an adult in good health.

A single count supports this clone. The chain links TRBV14 to TRBJ1-6; D is unresolved. The CDR3 is 13 residues long. V lost 2 bases, J lost 15 bases, and 14 bases lay in between. Germline V lookup: CDR1 SGHDN, CDR2 FVKESK. The CDR3 loop reads CASSQTTPRGLHF. CDR3 coding DNA: TGTGCCAGCAGCCAAACAACGCCCCGAGGCCTCCACTTT.

For this clone: The sample holds other DNA sequences that translate to the same CDR3. This sequence joins TRBV5-1 and TRBJ1-4; the D is unclear. The germline gives CDR1 SGHRS, CDR2 YFSETQ. V lost 0 bases and J 0 bases, leaving 6 bases between the germline ends. This CDR3 has 15 residues. Here the CDR3 reads CASSLAGSTNEKLFF. In DNA form, the CDR3 reads TGCGCCAGCAGCTTGGCCGGTTCAACTAATGAAAAACTGTTTTTT.

The rearrangement links TRBV7-2 to TRBJ1-6; no reliable D call. V was clipped by 4 bases and J by 10 bases, with 20 bases between them. This CDR3 region has 16 residues. Germline values: CDR1 SGHTA, CDR2 FQGNSA. CDR3 nucleotides: TGTGCCAGCAGCTCCCTCCCCCCAGGCCTATTCTCACCCCTCCACTTT. This sequence encodes CASSSLPPGLFSPLHF.

CDR3 region: CASSPQGGASYEQYF. Here the CDR3 DNA reads TGTGCCAGCAGCCCCCAGGGGGGGGCTTCCTACGAGCAGTACTTC. The chain recombines TRBV7-3 with TRBJ2-7; D may correspond to TRBD1 or TRBD2 (7 bases each). Germline V gene lookup returns CDR1 SGHTA and CDR2 FQGTGA. CDR3 size: 15 residues. V gave up 5 bases and J gave up 1 base, with 15 bases separating them.

The chain carries TRBV29-1 and TRBJ2-3; no reliable D call. Germline V lookup: CDR1 SQVTM, CDR2 ANQGSEA. The CDR3 is 15 residues long. Trimming shortened V by 7 bases and J by 2 bases, and 19 bases separated the two germline ends. The DNA for the CDR3 is TGCAGCGGGAAGGGCCGGGCCTTTATCACAGATACGCAGTATTTT. Translating gives CSGKGRAFITDTQYF.

The table lists this clone with a count of one. The sample has other DNA sequences that encode this CDR3 too. The chain has TRBV7-2 and TRBJ2-7; 7 bases fit TRBD1. With V trimmed by 5 bases and J by 3 bases, 4 bases remained unmatched. The length of the CDR3 is 13 residues. Germline loops: CDR1 SGHTA, CDR2 FQGNSA. The CDR3 DNA reads as TGTGCCAGCAGCCGCGACAGGGACTACGAGCAGTACTTC. Its protein product is CASSRDRDYEQYF.

This clone was picked up one time. J is TRBJ2-3 and V is TRBV27, with D perhaps matching TRBD2 (5 bases). The CDR3 consists of 18 residues. The V gene's germline CDR1 is MNHEY and CDR2 SMNVEV (reference sequence). Deletions cut 5 bases from V and 1 base from J, with 22 bases between. This CDR3 reads CASSPERGRGGGTDTQYF. CDR3 coding DNA: TGTGCCAGCAGTCCGGAGCGAGGGCGTGGTGGAGGCACAGATACGCAGTATTTT.